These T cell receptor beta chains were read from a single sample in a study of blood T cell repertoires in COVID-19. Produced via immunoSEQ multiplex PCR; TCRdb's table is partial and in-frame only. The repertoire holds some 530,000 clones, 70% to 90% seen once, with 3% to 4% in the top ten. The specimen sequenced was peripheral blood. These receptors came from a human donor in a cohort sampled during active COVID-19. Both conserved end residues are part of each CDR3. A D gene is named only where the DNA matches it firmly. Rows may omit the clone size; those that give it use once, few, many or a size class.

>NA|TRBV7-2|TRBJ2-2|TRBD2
CASSLAGGAGVLTGELFF
TGTGCCAGCAGCTTAGCGGGGGGAGCGGGAGTACTAACCGGGGAGCTGTTTTTT
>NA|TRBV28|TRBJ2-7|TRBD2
CASSNLAGTYEQYF
TGTGCCAGCAGCAACTTAGCGGGCACTTACGAGCAGTACTTC
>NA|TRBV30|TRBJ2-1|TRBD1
CAWSVLLGQRAYNEQFF
TGTGCCTGGAGTGTATTATTGGGACAGAGGGCCTACAATGAGCAGTTCTTC
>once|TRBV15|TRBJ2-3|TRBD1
CATRRTGEGTDTQYF
TGTGCCACCAGGAGGACAGGGGAAGGGACAGATACGCAGTATTTT
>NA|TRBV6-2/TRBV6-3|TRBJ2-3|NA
CASSYFYTQYF
TGTGCCAGCAGTTACTTCTATACGCAGTATTTT
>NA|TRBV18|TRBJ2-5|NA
CASSPDRSKQTQYF
TGTGCCAGCTCACCAGACAGATCCAAACAGACCCAGTACTTC
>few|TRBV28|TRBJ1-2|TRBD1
CASITGANYGYTF
TGTGCCAGCATCACAGGGGCTAACTATGGCTACACCTTC
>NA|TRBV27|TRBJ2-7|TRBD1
CASLRPSKGATYEQYF
TGTGCCAGTCTCCGACCATCCAAGGGGGCCACCTACGAGCAGTACTTC
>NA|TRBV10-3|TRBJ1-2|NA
CAIIGQEGGGYTF
TGTGCCATCATTGGGCAGGAGGGAGGTGGCTACACCTTC
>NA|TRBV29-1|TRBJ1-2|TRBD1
CSVGLRGNYGYTF
TGCAGCGTGGGCCTCAGGGGGAACTATGGCTACACCTTC
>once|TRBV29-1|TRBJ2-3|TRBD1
CSVTDRVLDTQYF
TGCAGCGTTACGGACAGGGTATTAGATACGCAGTATTTT
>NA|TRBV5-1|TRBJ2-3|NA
CASDGDTQYF
TGCGCCAGCGACGGGGATACGCAGTATTTT
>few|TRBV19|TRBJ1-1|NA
CASSPDTMNTEAFF
TGTGCCAGTAGCCCCGACACCATGAACACTGAAGCTTTCTTT
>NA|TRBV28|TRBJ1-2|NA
CASSLSNRVRGYTF
TGTGCCAGCAGCCTTTCCAACAGGGTACGTGGCTACACCTTC
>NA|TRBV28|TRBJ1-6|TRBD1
CASRKKGQGYNSPLHF
TGTGCCAGCAGAAAGAAGGGACAGGGCTATAATTCACCCCTCCACTTT
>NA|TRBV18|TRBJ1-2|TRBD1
CASSTGGRGYGYTF
TGTGCCAGCTCTACAGGGGGCCGAGGCTATGGCTACACCTTC
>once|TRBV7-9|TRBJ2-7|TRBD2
CASRISGTSGYEQYF
TGTGCCAGCAGGATTAGCGGGACTAGCGGTTACGAGCAGTACTTC
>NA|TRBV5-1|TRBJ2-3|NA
CASSLGYSPDTQYF
TGCGCCAGCAGCTTAGGATACAGTCCTGATACGCAGTATTTT
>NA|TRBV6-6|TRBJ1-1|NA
CASSYGGANTEAFF
TGTGCCAGCAGTTACGGCGGGGCGAACACTGAAGCTTTCTTT
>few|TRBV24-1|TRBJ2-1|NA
CATSDLFGGTNEQFF
TGTGCCACCAGTGATTTGTTTGGCGGGACCAATGAGCAGTTCTTC
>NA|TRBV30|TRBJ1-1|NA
CAWEPGVGTEAFF
TGTGCCTGGGAGCCGGGGGTTGGGACTGAAGCTTTCTTT
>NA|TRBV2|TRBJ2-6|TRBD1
CASSDRTGGNGANVLTF
TGTGCCAGCAGCGACAGGACAGGGGGGAACGGGGCCAACGTCCTGACTTTC
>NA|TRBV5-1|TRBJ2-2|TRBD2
CASSLGGSPNTGELFF
TGCGCCAGCAGCTTGGGCGGGAGCCCGAACACCGGGGAGCTGTTTTTT
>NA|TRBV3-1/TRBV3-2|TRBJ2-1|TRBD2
CASSQARGEFYNEQFF
TGTGCCAGCAGCCAAGCGCGGGGGGAATTCTACAATGAGCAGTTCTTC
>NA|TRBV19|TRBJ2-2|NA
CASSQGGNTGELFF
TGTGCCAGTAGTCAAGGCGGAAACACCGGGGAGCTGTTTTTT
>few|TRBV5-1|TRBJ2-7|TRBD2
CASSPLAGGSYEQYF
TGCGCCAGCAGCCCCCTAGCGGGAGGCTCCTACGAGCAGTACTTC
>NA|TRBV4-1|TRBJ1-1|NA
CASSQIWAGESSEAFF
TGCGCCAGCAGCCAAATATGGGCAGGGGAGAGCTCTGAAGCTTTCTTT